These T cell receptor beta chains were read from a single sample in a study of blood T cell repertoires in COVID-19. The protocol was immunoSEQ multiplex PCR, while the TCRdb copy is restricted to in-frame clones and leaves out a portion. The sample yields around 170,000 clones, approximately 79% seen once. Input material: peripheral blood. These receptors all come from a woman older than 75 with acute or convalescent COVID-19. Both conserved end residues are part of each CDR3. The order of the fields is clone size, V gene, J gene, D gene, CDR3 protein, CDR3 DNA. D genes are given only for firm matches. Some rows mark clone size as missing; the rest say once, few, many or name a class of expanded clone.

once	TRBV5-1	TRBJ1-2	.	CASSLHPGEYGYTF	TGCGCCAGCAGCTTGCACCCAGGGGAATATGGCTACACCTTC
.	TRBV28	TRBJ1-1	.	CASSLLLNTEAFF	TGTGCCAGCAGTTTGCTACTGAACACTGAAGCTTTCTTT
few	TRBV4-3	TRBJ2-7	.	CASSLRGERDEQYF	TGCGCCAGCAGCCTCAGGGGGGAAAGGGACGAGCAGTACTTC
.	TRBV6-2/TRBV6-3	TRBJ1-2	.	CASSWTDYGYTF	TGTGCCAGCAGTTGGACAGACTATGGCTACACCTTC
.	TRBV6-1	TRBJ1-1	.	CASSEVARGGLTEAFF	TGTGCCAGCAGTGAAGTCGCCCGGGGGGGGCTCACTGAAGCTTTCTTT
.	TRBV28	TRBJ2-1	.	CASSFSGSSYNEQFF	TGTGCCAGCAGTTTTTCCGGGAGCTCCTACAATGAGCAGTTCTTC
.	TRBV4-1	TRBJ2-1	TRBD2	CASSQDRTSGTSYNEQFF	TGCGCCAGCAGCCAAGATCGGACTAGCGGGACGTCCTACAATGAGCAGTTCTTC
.	TRBV29-1	TRBJ1-2	.	CSVGRGAGRYGYTF	TGCAGCGTAGGACGCGGCGCGGGTCGCTATGGCTACACCTTC
.	TRBV5-1	TRBJ2-4	TRBD2	CASSLLAGGTGAKNIQYF	TGCGCCAGCAGCTTACTAGCGGGAGGGACTGGAGCCAAAAACATTCAGTACTTC
.	TRBV24-1	TRBJ2-5	TRBD1	CATSDWGQGAGETQYF	TGTGCCACCAGTGATTGGGGACAGGGGGCAGGAGAGACCCAGTACTTC
.	TRBV3-1/TRBV3-2	TRBJ2-1	TRBD2	CASSPLGTNYNEQFF	TGTGCCAGCAGCCCCCTTGGGACTAACTACAATGAGCAGTTCTTC
few	TRBV28	TRBJ1-3	TRBD1	CASRESGQGGNTIYF	TGTGCCAGCAGAGAATCCGGACAGGGGGGAAACACCATATATTTT
.	TRBV24-1	TRBJ2-7	.	CATSEGRRDPYEQYF	TGTGCCACCAGTGAGGGACGGAGGGACCCCTACGAGCAGTACTTC
once	TRBV19	TRBJ2-7	TRBD1	CASGSSQGDEQYF	TGTGCCAGTGGATCTTCACAGGGGGACGAGCAGTACTTC
.	TRBV4-1	TRBJ1-1	.	CASSQDRELNTEAFF	TGCGCCAGCAGCCAAGATCGAGAGCTGAACACTGAAGCTTTCTTT
.	TRBV11-3	TRBJ2-2	.	CASSPPGRDDTGELFF	TGTGCCAGCAGCCCACCGGGCAGGGATGATACCGGGGAGCTGTTTTTT
.	TRBV4-2	TRBJ2-1	.	CASAPSSYNEQFF	TGTGCCAGCGCCCCGAGCTCCTACAATGAGCAGTTCTTC
few	TRBV3-1/TRBV3-2	TRBJ1-2	.	CASSQGAGGIYGYTF	TGTGCCAGCAGCCAAGGTGCGGGGGGGATCTATGGCTACACCTTC
.	TRBV5-1	TRBJ2-2	TRBD2	CASSDTSAGELFF	TGCGCCAGCAGTGATACTAGCGCCGGGGAGCTGTTTTTT
.	TRBV4-3	TRBJ2-3	TRBD2	CASSQGAGVGTDTQYF	TGCGCCAGCAGCCAAGGAGCGGGAGTGGGCACAGATACGCAGTATTTT
.	TRBV19	TRBJ2-1	TRBD1	CASSSRGRFNNEQFF	TGTGCCAGTAGTAGCAGGGGGCGTTTTAACAATGAGCAGTTCTTC
.	TRBV2	TRBJ2-3	TRBD2	CASSEASSGPGRYF	TGTGCCAGCAGTGAAGCTTCTAGCGGGCCAGGACGGTATTTT
.	TRBV5-1	TRBJ2-1	.	CASSLGGEYNEQFF	TGCGCCAGCAGCTTGGGGGGCGAGTACAATGAGCAGTTCTTC
.	TRBV5-1	TRBJ2-1	TRBD2	CASSASVRREGTYNEQFF	TGCGCCAGCAGCGCCTCTGTTCGGCGGGAGGGAACCTACAATGAGCAGTTCTTC
few	TRBV18	TRBJ2-1	TRBD1	CASSRGQGIYNEQFF	TGTGCCAGCAGTAGGGGACAGGGCATATACAATGAGCAGTTCTTC